This T cell receptor beta chain was recovered during a study of human T cells and chemical hapten exposure. One entry per CDR3 protein, called by TCRdb with MiXCR from the RACE reads. This table has around 69,000 distinct CDR3 sequences, roughly 8.5% appearing once. This clonotype showed up just a few times. CDR3 length: 18 residues. Time point given: patch test 2, 6 weeks after DPC sensitization. Treatment of the sample: therapeutic diphenylcyclopropenone sensitization with weekly scalp DPC. The input for sequencing was whole blood, taken in connection with sensitization to the hapten diphenylcyclopropenone (DPC). The sequence was obtained from a woman aged 50 to 60 with alopecia areata. Some clones in this sample may be carry-over from other donors' samples. The rearrangement links TRBV21-1 to TRBJ2-6; TRBD1, the table's D call, lacks a check against the DNA. TRBV21-1 constitutes a pseudogene. For the CDR3, the DNA is TGTGCCAGCAGCAAAAAACCCCCAGGGTCGGCTGGGGCCAACGTCCTGACTTTC. Amino acids: CASSKKPPGSAGANVLTF.